Detailed here is one T cell receptor beta chain. A much larger clone lies a single base off, so this may be a read error. The sample is drawn from a study of blood T cells in healthy people across ages. For the study at large: For every two T cells, template switching captured about one barcoded beta molecule.

It was with a sample-barcoded 5' primer and a J-beta primer mix that a second PCR of roughly 7 to 12 cycles was run. From the 5' RACE reads, TCRdb called clonotypes with MiXCR, one entry per CDR3 protein. The sample holds about 810,000 distinct CDR3 sequences, roughly 35% seen once. Germline V gives CDR1 LNHNV, CDR2 YYDKDF (reference sequence). This CDR3 contains 15 residues. The chain employs TRBV15 and TRBJ2-5; no reliable D call. Matching the DNA end better, TRBJ2-1 makes the J call doubtful. This receptor was obtained from a man between 18 and 35 years old in good health. Sequencing was done on a sample of blood. The CDR3 reads CATSRDMRIGETQFF. The CDR3 coding sequence is TGTGCCACCAGCAGAGATATGAGGATAGGAGAGACCCAGTTCTTC.